Included here is one TCR beta chain sequence, with context. CDR3 length: 16 amino acids. Germline loops: CDR1 MNHEY, CDR2 SMNVEV (reference sequence). With V trimmed by 4 bases and J by 0 bases, 5 bases remained unmatched. This entry comes from a study of T cell responses to AZD1222 COVID-19 vaccine. Data came from immunoSEQ multiplex PCR; TCRdb stores just in-frame clones and leaves some out. This table has over 150,000 clones, 90% to 95% appearing once. The receptor's source is an adult who received the AZD1222 COVID-19 vaccine. This specimen was peripheral blood, taken 28 days after the second AZD1222 dose. The V gene is TRBV27, the J gene TRBJ1-3, with 8 nucleotides matching TRBD1. The chain's CDR3 is CASSSTGVSSGNTIYF. In nucleotides, the CDR3 is TGTGCCAGCAGTTCGACAGGGGTCAGCTCTGGAAACACCATATATTTT.